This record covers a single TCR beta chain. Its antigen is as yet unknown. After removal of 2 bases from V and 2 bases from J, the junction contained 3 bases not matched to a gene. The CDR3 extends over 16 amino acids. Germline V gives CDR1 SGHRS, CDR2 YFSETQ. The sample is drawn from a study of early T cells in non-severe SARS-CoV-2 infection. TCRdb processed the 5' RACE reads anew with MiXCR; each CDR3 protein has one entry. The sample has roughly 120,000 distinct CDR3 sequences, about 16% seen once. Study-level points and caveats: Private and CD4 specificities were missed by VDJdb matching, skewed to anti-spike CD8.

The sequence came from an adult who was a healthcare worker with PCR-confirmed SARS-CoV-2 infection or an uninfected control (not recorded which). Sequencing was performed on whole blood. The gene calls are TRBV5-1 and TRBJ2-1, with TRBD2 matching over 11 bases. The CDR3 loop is CASSFLSGGAYNEQFF. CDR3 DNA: TGCGCCAGCAGCTTCCTTAGCGGGGGGGCCTACAATGAGCAGTTCTTC.